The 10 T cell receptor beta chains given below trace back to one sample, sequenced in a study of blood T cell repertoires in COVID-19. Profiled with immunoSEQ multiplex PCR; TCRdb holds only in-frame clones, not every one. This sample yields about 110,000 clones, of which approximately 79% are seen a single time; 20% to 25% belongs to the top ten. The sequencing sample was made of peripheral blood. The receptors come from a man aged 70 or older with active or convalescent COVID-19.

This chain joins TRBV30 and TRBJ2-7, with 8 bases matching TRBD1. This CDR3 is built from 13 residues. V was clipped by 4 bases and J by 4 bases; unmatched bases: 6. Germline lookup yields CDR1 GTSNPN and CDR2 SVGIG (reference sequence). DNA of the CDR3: TGTGCCTGGAACGCAGGGGGCGCGTACGAGCAGTACTTC. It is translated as CAWNAGGAYEQYF. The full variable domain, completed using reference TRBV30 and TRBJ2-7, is SQTIHQWPATLVQPVGSPLSLECTVEGTSNPNLYWYRQAAGRGLQLLFYSVGIGQISSEVPQNLSASRPQDRQFILSSKKLLLSDSGFYLCAWNAGGAYEQYFGPGTRLTVT.

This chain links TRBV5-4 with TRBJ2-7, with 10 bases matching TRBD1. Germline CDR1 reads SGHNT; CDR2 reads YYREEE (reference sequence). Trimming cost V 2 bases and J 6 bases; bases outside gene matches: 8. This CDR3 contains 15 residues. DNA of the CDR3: TGTGCCAGCAGCTTTTGGACAGGGGGAACGTTCGAGCAGTACTTC. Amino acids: CASSFWTGGTFEQYF. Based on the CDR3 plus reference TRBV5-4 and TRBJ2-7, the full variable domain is ETGVTQSPTHLIKTRGQQVTLRCSSQSGHNTVSWYQQALGQGPQFIFQYYREEENGRGNFPPRFSGLQFPNYSSELNVNALELDDSALYLCASSFWTGGTFEQYFGPGTRLTVT.

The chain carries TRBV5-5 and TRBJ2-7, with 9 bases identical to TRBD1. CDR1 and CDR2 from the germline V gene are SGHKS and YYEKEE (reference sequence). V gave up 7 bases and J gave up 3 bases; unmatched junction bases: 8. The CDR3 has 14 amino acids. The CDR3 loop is CASAVVGQGYEQYF. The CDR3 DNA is TGTGCCAGCGCGGTCGTGGGACAGGGCTACGAGCAGTACTTC.

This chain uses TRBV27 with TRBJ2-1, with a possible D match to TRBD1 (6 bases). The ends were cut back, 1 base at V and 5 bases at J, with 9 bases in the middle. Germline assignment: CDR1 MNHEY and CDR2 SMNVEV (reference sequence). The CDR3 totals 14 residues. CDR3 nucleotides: TGTGCCAGCAGTTTATTGTGGGGGCACAATGAGCAGTTCTTC. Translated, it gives CASSLLWGHNEQFF.

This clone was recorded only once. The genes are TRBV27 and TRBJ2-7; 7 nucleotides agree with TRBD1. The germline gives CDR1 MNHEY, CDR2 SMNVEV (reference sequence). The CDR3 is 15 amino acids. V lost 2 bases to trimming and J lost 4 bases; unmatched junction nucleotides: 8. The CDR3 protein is CASSLIRGGAYEQYF. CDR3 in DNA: TGTGCCAGCAGTTTAATTCGAGGGGGCGCGTACGAGCAGTACTTC.

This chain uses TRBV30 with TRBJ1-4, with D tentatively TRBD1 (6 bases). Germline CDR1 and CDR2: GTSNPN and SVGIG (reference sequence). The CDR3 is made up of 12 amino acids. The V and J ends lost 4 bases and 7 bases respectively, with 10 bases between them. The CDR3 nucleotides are TGTGCCTGGAATAGGGGGAGTGAAAAACTGTTTTTT. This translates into CAWNRGSEKLFF.

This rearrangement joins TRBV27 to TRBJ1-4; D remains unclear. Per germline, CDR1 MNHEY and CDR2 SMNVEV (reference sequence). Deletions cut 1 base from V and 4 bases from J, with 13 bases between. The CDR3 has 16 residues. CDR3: CASSLYRADSNEKLFF. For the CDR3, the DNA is TGTGCCAGCAGTTTATACAGAGCCGATAGTAATGAAAAACTGTTTTTT.

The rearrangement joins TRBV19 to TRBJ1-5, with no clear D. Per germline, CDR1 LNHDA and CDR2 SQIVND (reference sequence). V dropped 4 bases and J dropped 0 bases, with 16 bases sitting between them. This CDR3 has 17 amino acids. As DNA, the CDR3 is TGTGCCAGTAGTACGATGGACGGACTCTATAGCAATCAGCCCCAGCATTTT. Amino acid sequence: CASSTMDGLYSNQPQHF.

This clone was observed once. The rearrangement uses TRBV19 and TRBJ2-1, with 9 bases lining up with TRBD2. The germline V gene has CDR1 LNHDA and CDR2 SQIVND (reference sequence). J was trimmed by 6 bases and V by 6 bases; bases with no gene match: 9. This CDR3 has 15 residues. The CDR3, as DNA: TGTGCCAGTAGATTACTAGCGGGTGAAAGCAATGAGCAGTTCTTC. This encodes CASRLLAGESNEQFF.

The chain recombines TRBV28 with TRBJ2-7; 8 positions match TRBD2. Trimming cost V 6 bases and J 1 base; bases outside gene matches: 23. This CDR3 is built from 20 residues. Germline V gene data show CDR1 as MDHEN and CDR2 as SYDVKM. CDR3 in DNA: TGTGCCAGCAGCCCTTTTTTATCCCCTTCCGGGACTAGGGGGTCCTACGAGCAGTACTTC. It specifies CASSPFLSPSGTRGSYEQYF.